This T cell receptor (beta chain) derives from a study of regulatory T cells in long-lasting Graves disease. Findings and limits, study-wide: Persistent disease exhibited a predilection for TRBV28, TRBJ1-2 and TRBJ2-5. Newly diagnosed patients shared 1,000 or so public clonotypes; persistent patients shared around 2,500.

Trimming took off 1 base at V and 0 bases at J, with 8 bases between the two ends. The CDR3 runs to 14 residues. The germline gives CDR1 SGDLS, CDR2 YYNGEE. With regard to this clonotype: The antigen is unknown.

Library construction for TCR beta used iRepertoire HTBI primers and Arm-PCR of CDR3 regions. A single record per CDR3 protein comes from TCRdb applying MiXCR to the multiplex PCR reads. The data show hundreds of thousands of distinct CDR3 sequences, about 20% seen once. Time point given: persistent/refractory GD, antithyroid drugs over 5 years with positive TRAb. Extracted RNA from PBMCs served as the source of the TCR library. Patient provenance is recorded as an endocrinology department in Xi'an, China. Tubes containing EDTA received 8.5 to 9 milliliters of drawn peripheral blood. The input for sequencing was peripheral blood mononuclear cells (PBMCs), taken when the disease was refractory, from a patient treated with antithyroid drugs. The chain has TRBV9 and TRBJ2-7, with a possible D match to TRBD1 (6 bases). The TCR was taken from a female donor with Graves disease. The CDR3 is CASSVRDTSYEQYF. The CDR3 DNA sequence: TGTGCCAGCAGCGTACGGGACACCTCCTACGAGCAGTACTTC.